These 15 T cell receptor beta chains were all obtained from the same sample, sequenced in a study of blood T cell repertoires in COVID-19. Repertoires were generated with immunoSEQ multiplex PCR, while TCRdb's copy carries only in-frame clones and drops some. The data contain approximately 140,000 clones, around 80% of them seen just once; the ten biggest clones take up over 10%. The sample comprised peripheral blood. The receptor set was obtained from a man aged 60-69 years with active or convalescent COVID-19.

The chain carries TRBV10-2 and TRBJ2-7, with a tentative D call TRBD2 (5 bases). Germline V gene sequence: CDR1 WSHSY, CDR2 SAAADI. Trimming left V 2 bases short and J 1 base short, with 9 bases between. CDR3 length equals 14 residues. CDR3 sequence reads: CASSETGISYEQYF. DNA for the CDR3: TGCGCCAGCAGTGAGACCGGGATTTCCTACGAGCAGTACTTC.

The chain joins TRBV28 to TRBJ1-1, with 7 bases matching TRBD1. V trimming: 6 bases; J trimming: 3 bases; junction bases outside the gene matches: 7. In germline, CDR1 is MDHEN, CDR2 SYDVKM. This CDR3 is built from 14 residues. The CDR3 reads CASSPRGLHTEAFF. In DNA form, the CDR3 reads TGTGCCAGCAGCCCCAGGGGGTTGCACACTGAAGCTTTCTTT.

This chain connects TRBV12-5 to TRBJ2-6, with unresolved D. V was shortened by 7 bases and J by 1 base, with 5 bases between the two germline ends. Germline lookup yields CDR1 LGHNT and CDR2 FRNRAP. This CDR3 region has 13 residues. The CDR3 nucleotides are TGTGCTAGTGCCCCTTCTGGGGCCAACGTCCTGACTTTC. Translation: CASAPSGANVLTF.

V gene TRBV27 combines with J gene TRBJ1-5, with 9 bases fitting TRBD1. CDR1 MNHEY and CDR2 SMNVEV come from the germline V gene (reference sequence). This CDR3 is built from 15 residues. Germline trimming cut 4 bases from V and 7 bases from J; bases unmatched to any gene: 8. In nucleotides, the CDR3 is TGTGCCAGCAGTTCCTCGACAGGGGGGGGCCAGCCCCAGCATTTT. Translation: CASSSSTGGGQPQHF.

A single count supports this clone. The genes are TRBV12-3 or TRBV12-4 and TRBJ1-1, with a weak D call TRBD1 (5 bases). V was shortened by 6 bases and J by 1 base, with 9 bases between the two germline ends. CDR3 size: 13 residues. This CDR3 reads CASSNTGNTEAFF. The CDR3 bases are TGTGCCAGCAGCAACACAGGGAACACTGAAGCTTTCTTT.

This chain links TRBV18 with TRBJ1-2; 9 positions match TRBD1. Trimming at V came to 3 bases and at J to 7 bases, leaving 9 bases not matched to a gene. CDR1 KGHSH and CDR2 LQKENI come from the germline V gene. The CDR3 contains 15 residues. CDR3 DNA sequence: TGTGCCAGCTCACCGGGGACAGGGATTCCAACTGGCTACACCTTC. It specifies CASSPGTGIPTGYTF.

The V and J genes are TRBV30 and TRBJ2-1; maybe TRBD2 (6 bases). The CDR3 sequence is 13 residues long. The V gene's germline CDR1 is GTSNPN and CDR2 SVGIG (reference sequence). Between the trimmed V and J ends, which lost 3 bases and 4 bases, there was a span of 10 bases. CDR3 bases: TGTGCCTGGAGCGGGAGAAGGTACAATGAGCAGTTCTTC. Amino acids: CAWSGRRYNEQFF. Using reference TRBV30 and TRBJ2-1 for the parts outside the CDR3, the full variable domain is SQTIHQWPATLVQPVGSPLSLECTVEGTSNPNLYWYRQAAGRGLQLLFYSVGIGQISSEVPQNLSASRPQDRQFILSSKKLLLSDSGFYLCAWSGRRYNEQFFGPGTRLTVL.

The chain links TRBV3-1 (or the pseudogene TRBV3-2) to TRBJ1-1; D is possibly TRBD1 (5 bases). With 2 bases removed from V and 0 bases from J, the gap between germline ends came to 7 bases. The CDR3 totals 14 residues. Germline CDR1 reads LGHDT; CDR2 reads YNNKEL (reference sequence). The CDR3: CASSQQGMNTEAFF. CDR3 nucleotides: TGTGCCAGCAGCCAACAGGGCATGAACACTGAAGCTTTCTTT.

V usage is TRBV2 and J usage is TRBJ2-2, with TRBD1 matching over 7 bases. Germline values: CDR1 SNHLY, CDR2 FYNNEI. With 6 bases clipped from V and 5 bases from J, the junction kept 6 bases outside the gene matches. CDR3 length: 14 residues. The CDR3 here is CASRGTAFTGELFF. As DNA, the CDR3 is TGTGCCAGCAGGGGGACAGCTTTTACCGGGGAGCTGTTTTTT. The full variable domain, in which reference TRBV2 and TRBJ2-2 provide the parts outside the CDR3, is EPEVTQTPSHQVTQMGQEVILRCVPISNHLYFYWYRQILGQKVEFLVSFYNNEISEKSEIFDDQFSVERPDGSNFTLKIRSTKLEDSAMYFCASRGTAFTGELFFGEGSRLTVL.

The chain joins TRBV2 to TRBJ2-1; the match to TRBD1 covers 7 bases. The CDR3 totals 14 residues. Trimming took 8 bases from V and 9 from J; bases not matched to a gene: 13. Per germline, CDR1 SNHLY and CDR2 FYNNEI. CDR3 sequence reads: CASGAIRGTGEQFF. In DNA form, the CDR3 reads TGTGCCAGCGGTGCAATCAGGGGGACGGGTGAGCAGTTCTTC.

There are a few counts of this clone. The chain has TRBV19 and TRBJ2-5; no definite D call. CDR1 and CDR2 (germline): LNHDA, SQIVND (reference sequence). The V gene lost 1 base and the J gene lost 4 bases, with 16 bases spanning the gap. CDR3 length: 16 amino acids. The CDR3 DNA reads TGTGCCAGTAGTATAGCGGCCCGGTACCCGGGAGAGACCCAGTACTTC. This codes for CASSIAARYPGETQYF.

The rearrangement joins TRBV5-1 to TRBJ2-7; 9 bases match TRBD2. The CDR3 is 16 residues long. V lost 1 base to trimming and J lost 3 bases; unmatched junction nucleotides: 8. Looked up from germline, CDR1 is SGHRS and CDR2 is YFSETQ. In DNA, the CDR3 is TGCGCCAGCAGCTTGTCCGTGGCTAGCGGGGTCTACGAGCAGTACTTC. It specifies CASSLSVASGVYEQYF.

This chain joins TRBV18 and TRBJ1-2, with TRBD1 as a possible D gene (5 bases). With 6 bases removed from V and 1 base from J, the gap between germline ends came to 15 bases. The CDR3 sequence is 15 residues long. CDR1 is KGHSH, CDR2 LQKENI, per germline. This chain's CDR3 is CASSQTRADNYGYTF. Written as DNA, the CDR3 is TGTGCCAGCTCCCAAACCAGGGCAGATAACTATGGCTACACCTTC.

The genes are TRBV7-9 and TRBJ1-2; D is undetermined. Germline-derived CDR1 and CDR2 are SEHNR and FQNEAQ (reference sequence). The V and J ends lost 5 bases and 3 bases respectively, with 19 bases between them. This CDR3 comprises 16 residues. In nucleotides, the CDR3 is TGTGCCAGCAGCCGCGAGGTATGGGAGCCCTACTATGGCTACACCTTC. Protein product: CASSREVWEPYYGYTF.

This clone was seen just once. This rearrangement joins TRBV5-5 to TRBJ2-2, with 8 bases aligning to TRBD1. Germline V gene lookup returns CDR1 SGHKS and CDR2 YYEKEE (reference sequence). The CDR3 consists of 15 residues. V lost 4 bases to trimming and J lost 0 bases; unmatched junction nucleotides: 2. CDR3 in DNA: TGTGCCAGCAGCCAGGGACAGGCGAACACCGGGGAGCTGTTTTTT. It specifies CASSQGQANTGELFF.